Presented here are 23 T cell receptor beta chains from one specimen sequenced in a study of response to subunit inactivated influenza vaccine. TCRdb reanalysed the RT-PCR reads using MiXCR and keeps one entry per CDR3 protein. The data hold over 150,000 distinct CDR3 sequences, with under 15% observed a single time. The sample was CD8+ T cells sorted from PBMCs, taken about 5 days after vaccination. The receptor source for this set is a middle-aged man who received an inactivated influenza vaccine.

This clonotype was recorded a few times. The chain couples TRBV4-1 to TRBJ1-6; TRBD1 matches at 8 bases. V lost 3 bases to trimming and J lost 10 bases; unmatched junction nucleotides: 8. This CDR3 has 15 residues. In germline, CDR1 is MGHRA, CDR2 YSYEKL. This chain's CDR3 is CASSQTGQGTSPLHF. Here the CDR3 DNA reads TGCGCCAGCAGCCAGACCGGACAGGGTACCTCACCCCTCCACTTT.

This clonotype has only a few counts. The gene calls are TRBV7-9 and TRBJ2-7; no clear D. In germline, CDR1 is SEHNR, CDR2 FQNEAQ (reference sequence). V was cut by 1 base and J by 0 bases, with 10 bases left in between. This CDR3 has 15 residues. The CDR3 here is CASSLDGVSSYEQYF. Written as DNA, the CDR3 is TGTGCCAGCAGCTTAGATGGGGTCTCCTCCTACGAGCAGTACTTC. Based on the CDR3 plus reference TRBV7-9 and TRBJ2-7, the full variable domain is DTGVSQNPRHKITKRGQNVTFRCDPISEHNRLYWYRQTLGQGPEFLTYFQNEAQLEKSRLLSDRFSAERPKGSFSTLEIQRTEQGDSAMYLCASSLDGVSSYEQYFGPGTRLTVT.

CDR3 sequence reads: CASSLSATGELFF. CDR3 DNA: TGTGCCAGCAGTTTGAGTGCCACCGGGGAGCTGTTTTTT. The chain links TRBV27 to TRBJ2-2; D unresolved. The CDR3 loop spans 13 amino acids. Germline V CDR1 and CDR2: MNHEY, SMNVEV (reference sequence). The ends were cut back, 3 bases at V and 4 bases at J, with 6 bases in the middle.

The genes are TRBV18 and TRBJ2-7; TRBD2 is a possible D gene (6 bases). The CDR3 totals 13 residues. V shed 5 bases and J shed 4 bases, with 12 bases lying between them. The germline CDR1 and CDR2 sequences are KGHSH and LQKENI. The CDR3 loop reads CASSSERGYEQYF. DNA of the CDR3: TGTGCCAGCTCAAGCGAACGGGGGTACGAGCAGTACTTC.

On this clonotype itself: One junction end disagrees with the germline gene, perhaps due to a read error. The rearrangement joins TRBV20-1 to TRBJ2-7, with 7 bases identical to TRBD1. CDR3 length: 13 residues. The germline CDR1 and CDR2 sequences are DFQATT and SNEGSKA (reference sequence). The CDR3 reads CSAGDRDGYEQYF. CDR3 nucleotides: TGCAGTGCTGGAGACAGGGACGGGTACGAGCAGTACTTC.

This clonotype was observed at least ten times. This chain connects TRBV4-3 to TRBJ2-1; D is possibly TRBD1 or TRBD2 (5 bases each). This CDR3 has 15 amino acids. CDR1 is LGHNA and CDR2 is YSLEER in the germline V gene. Trimming took off 0 bases at V and 9 bases at J, with 15 bases between the two ends. The DNA of the CDR3 is TGCGCCAGCAGCCAAGATTTAGATCAGAGGGGTGAGCAGTTCTTC. This encodes CASSQDLDQRGEQFF.

This clonotype was detected a few times. This chain uses TRBV4-3 with TRBJ1-1, with D perhaps TRBD1 (5 bases). The germline gives CDR1 LGHNA, CDR2 YSLEER. Trimming took 3 bases from V and 5 from J, leaving 13 bases between them. The CDR3 loop spans 14 amino acids. The CDR3 DNA sequence: TGCGCCAGCAGCCAGCACGGGGGGTTGACTGAAGCTTTCTTT. It yields the protein CASSQHGGLTEAFF.

This clonotype was seen only a few times. The chain combines TRBV18 with TRBJ2-1, with D uncertain. The CDR3 extends over 13 amino acids. Germline V gene lookup returns CDR1 KGHSH and CDR2 LQKENI. V lost 4 bases and J 9 bases, leaving 13 bases between the germline ends. As DNA, the CDR3 is TGTGCCAGCTCACTCGGTAAAGGGCTTGAGCAGTTCTTC. This sequence encodes CASSLGKGLEQFF.

This clonotype was recorded a few times. V gene TRBV27 combines with J gene TRBJ2-2; 8 nucleotides match TRBD2. Germline CDR1 and CDR2: MNHEY and SMNVEV (reference sequence). This CDR3 has 20 amino acids. V shed 6 bases, J shed 0 bases, and the junction held 18 bases outside the gene matches. CDR3 DNA sequence: TGTGCCAGCAGACTCTTAGCGGGGACGGTTACCCGCGCGAACACCGGGGAGCTGTTTTTT. This sequence encodes CASRLLAGTVTRANTGELFF.

The chain uses TRBV28 and TRBJ2-1, with D uncertain. V gave up 1 base and J gave up 15 bases, with 16 bases separating them. There are 13 residues in the CDR3. Per the germline V gene, CDR1 is MDHEN and CDR2 is SYDVKM. The CDR3 nucleotides are TGTGCCAGCAGTTTATTTACCAGTGGCGGCCCGTTCTTC. Amino acids: CASSLFTSGGPFF.

The chain employs TRBV29-1 and TRBJ1-5; unclear D gene. This CDR3 spans 13 amino acids. Germline assignment: CDR1 SQVTM and CDR2 ANQGSEA. Trimming took 2 bases from V and 7 from J, leaving 12 bases between them. In DNA form, the CDR3 reads TGCAGCGTTGAACCTGGACTGGGGCAGCCCCAGCATTTT. Its protein is CSVEPGLGQPQHF.

V usage is TRBV12-3 or TRBV12-4 and J usage is TRBJ2-1, with D maybe TRBD1 (6 bases). The CDR3 is made up of 14 amino acids. V was pared by 5 bases and J by 8 bases, with 16 bases between. The CDR3 spells CASSTGTLSHEQFF. In nucleotides, the CDR3 is TGTGCCAGCAGTACCGGGACACTTTCGCATGAGCAGTTCTTC.

This clonotype was detected only a few times. The chain carries TRBV6-5 and TRBJ2-2; TRBD2 matches at 10 bases. This CDR3 contains 16 residues. Germline CDR1 MNHEY, CDR2 SVGAGI. The V and J ends lost 4 bases and 5 bases, in that order; junction bases with no gene match: 7. The CDR3 here is CASSSSGGAGTGELFF. CDR3 nucleotide sequence: TGTGCCAGCAGTTCCAGCGGGGGGGCCGGGACCGGGGAGCTGTTTTTT.

The V gene is TRBV29-1, the J gene TRBJ2-7; the match to TRBD2 covers 12 bases. V was clipped by 7 bases and J by 3 bases; unmatched bases: 4. From germline, CDR1 is SQVTM and CDR2 ANQGSEA. This CDR3 is built from 13 residues. DNA for the CDR3: TGCAGCGGCACTAGCGGGGGGTTCTACGAGCAGTACTTC. It encodes CSGTSGGFYEQYF.

This clonotype was detected only a few times. The V call is TRBV7-6, the J call TRBJ2-2; TRBD2 matches 11 bases. The CDR3 sequence is 18 residues long. CDR1 is SGHVS and CDR2 is FNYEAQ in the germline V gene. Losses at the gene ends were 3 bases for V and 3 bases for J; bases not matched to a gene: 9. In DNA, the CDR3 is TGTGCCAGCAGCTTCCCGACTAGCGGGATTTCGTACACCGGGGAGCTGTTTTTT. It specifies CASSFPTSGISYTGELFF.

This clonotype has a handful of counts. The rearrangement uses TRBV11-2 and TRBJ1-4, with TRBD1 identical over 8 bases. This CDR3 is 17 amino acids long. With V trimmed by 5 bases and J by 4 bases, 12 bases remained unmatched. Germline V gives CDR1 SGHAT, CDR2 FQNNGV. The CDR3 here is CASSASPGQAINEKLFF. CDR3 sequence (DNA): TGTGCCAGCAGCGCCTCACCGGGACAGGCCATTAATGAAAAACTGTTTTTT. Complete variable domain (other parts from reference TRBV11-2 and TRBJ1-4): EAGVAQSPRYKIIEKRQSVAFWCNPISGHATLYWYQQILGQGPKLLIQFQNNGVVDDSQLPKDRFSAERLKGVDSTLKIQPAKLEDSAVYLCASSASPGQAINEKLFFGSGTQLSVL.

This clonotype occurred many times. V and J are TRBV6-2 or TRBV6-3 and TRBJ2-7; no reliable D call. Germline lookup yields CDR1 MNHEY and CDR2 SVGEGT. Trimming shortened V by 6 bases and J by 7 bases, and 10 bases separated the two germline ends. The CDR3 has 11 amino acids. The chain's CDR3 is CASSYPEEQYF. In DNA, the CDR3 is TGTGCCAGCAGCTACCCTGAGGAGCAGTACTTC.

The sample holds many counts of this clonotype. The V gene is TRBV29-1, the J gene TRBJ1-5; 8 bases agree with TRBD1. This CDR3 contains 14 residues. The J segment lost 6 bases and the V segment lost 5 bases, leaving 9 bases of the junction unmatched. Germline V gene lookup returns CDR1 SQVTM and CDR2 ANQGSEA. The CDR3 region is CSVQQGGLGQPQHF. In DNA, the CDR3 is TGCAGCGTTCAACAGGGGGGGCTTGGTCAGCCCCAGCATTTT.

This rearrangement joins TRBV4-2 to TRBJ2-1; D not resolved. In germline, CDR1 is LGHNA, CDR2 YNFKEQ. Trimming removed 1 base from V and 9 bases from J, with 10 bases in between. The CDR3 spans 13 residues. The CDR3 here is CASSQGTPTEQFF. The DNA of the CDR3 is TGTGCCAGCAGCCAAGGTACTCCCACTGAGCAGTTCTTC.

In this sample, this clonotype turned up many times. The CDR3 DNA reads as TGCAGCGTTCGAAGGGGAGAGACCCAGTACTTC. Translation: CSVRRGETQYF. The genes are TRBV29-1 and TRBJ2-5; tentatively, D is TRBD1 (5 bases). The germline CDR1 and CDR2 sequences are SQVTM and ANQGSEA. The CDR3 contains 11 residues. V gave up 5 bases and J gave up 4 bases, with 8 bases separating them.

V and J are TRBV6-2 or TRBV6-3 and TRBJ2-1, with D hard to call. Germline assignment: CDR1 MNHEY and CDR2 SVGEGT. Deletions cut 4 bases from V and 6 bases from J, with 7 bases between. There are 12 residues in the CDR3. The CDR3 region is CASSSFLNEQFF. For the CDR3, the DNA is TGTGCCAGCAGTTCCTTCCTCAATGAGCAGTTCTTC.

This clonotype has only a few counts. The V and J genes are TRBV5-1 and TRBJ1-4; D not resolved. Germline V lookup: CDR1 SGHRS, CDR2 YFSETQ. The CDR3 extends over 13 amino acids. Trimming left V 0 bases short and J 5 bases short, with 5 bases between. The CDR3 nucleotides are TGCGCCAGCAGCTTGGCCCCCAATGAAAAACTGTTTTTT. This sequence encodes CASSLAPNEKLFF.

The rearrangement links TRBV28 to TRBJ2-7; no clear D. CDR3 length equals 15 residues. With 2 bases removed from V and 1 base from J, the gap between germline ends came to 12 bases. The germline V gene encodes CDR1 MDHEN and CDR2 SYDVKM. The CDR3 loop is CASSLHESLSYEQYF. CDR3 DNA sequence: TGTGCCAGCAGTTTACACGAAAGTTTGTCCTACGAGCAGTACTTC.